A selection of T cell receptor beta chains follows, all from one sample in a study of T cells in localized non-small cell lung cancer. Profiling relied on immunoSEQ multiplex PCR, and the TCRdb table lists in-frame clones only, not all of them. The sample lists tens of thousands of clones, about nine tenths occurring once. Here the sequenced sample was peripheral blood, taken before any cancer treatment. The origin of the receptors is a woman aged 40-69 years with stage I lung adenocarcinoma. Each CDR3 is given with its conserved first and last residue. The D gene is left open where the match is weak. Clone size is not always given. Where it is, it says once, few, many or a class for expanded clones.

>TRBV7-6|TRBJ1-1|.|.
CASSLGHVNTEAFF
TGTGCCAGCAGCTTAGGGCACGTCAACACTGAAGCTTTCTTT
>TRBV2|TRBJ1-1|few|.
CASSEALVNTEAFF
TGTGCCAGCAGTGAAGCGCTCGTGAACACTGAAGCTTTCTTT
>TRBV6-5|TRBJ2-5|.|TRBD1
CASSRTGGRGETQYF
TGTGCCAGCAGTCGTACAGGGGGCCGTGGGGAGACCCAGTACTTC
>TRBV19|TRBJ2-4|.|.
CASSIGGWGRTKNIQYF
TGTGCCAGTAGTATAGGGGGTTGGGGACGGACAAAAAACATTCAGTACTTC
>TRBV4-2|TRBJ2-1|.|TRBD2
CASSQDPAGGRWDTEQFF
TGTGCCAGCAGCCAAGATCCAGCGGGGGGACGGTGGGATACTGAGCAGTTCTTC
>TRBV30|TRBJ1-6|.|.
CAWSVQTGMLPLHF
TGTGCCTGGAGTGTTCAAACGGGGATGTTACCCCTCCACTTT
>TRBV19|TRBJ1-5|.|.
CASSIRWGYSNQPQHF
TGTGCCAGTAGTATTAGGTGGGGCTATAGCAATCAGCCCCAGCATTTT
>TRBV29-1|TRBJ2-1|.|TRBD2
CTSIRTSGVSSYNEQFF
TGCACCTCCATAAGGACTAGCGGGGTGAGCTCCTACAATGAGCAGTTCTTC
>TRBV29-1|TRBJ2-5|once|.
CSVGGETQYF
TGCAGCGTTGGGGGAGAGACCCAGTACTTC
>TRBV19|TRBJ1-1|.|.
CASKSGPTEAFF
TGTGCCAGTAAGTCCGGGCCGACTGAAGCTTTCTTT
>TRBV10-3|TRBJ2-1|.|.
CAISVERVGEQFF
TGTGCCATCAGTGTGGAGCGAGTGGGTGAGCAGTTCTTC
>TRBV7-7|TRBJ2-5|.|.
CASSLGRDETQYF
TGTGCTAGCAGCTTAGGCAGGGATGAGACCCAGTACTTC
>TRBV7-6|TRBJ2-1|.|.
CASSSQGRDEQFF
TGTGCCAGCAGTTCCCAGGGAAGGGATGAGCAGTTCTTC
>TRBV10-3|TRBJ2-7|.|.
CAISGTGAGENFGLYEQYF
TGTGCCATCAGTGGGACCGGGGCAGGGGAGAATTTCGGCCTCTACGAGCAGTACTTC
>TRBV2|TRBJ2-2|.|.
CASSGESHNTGELFF
TGTGCCAGCAGTGGGGAAAGTCACAACACCGGGGAGCTGTTTTTT
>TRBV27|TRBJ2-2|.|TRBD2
CASSLWGSGLAGGSNTGELFF
TGTGCCAGCAGTTTATGGGGTTCCGGGCTAGCGGGGGGCTCGAACACCGGGGAGCTGTTTTTT
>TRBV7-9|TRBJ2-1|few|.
CASSLRGDYNEQFF
TGTGCCAGCAGCCTCCGTGGGGATTACAATGAGCAGTTCTTC